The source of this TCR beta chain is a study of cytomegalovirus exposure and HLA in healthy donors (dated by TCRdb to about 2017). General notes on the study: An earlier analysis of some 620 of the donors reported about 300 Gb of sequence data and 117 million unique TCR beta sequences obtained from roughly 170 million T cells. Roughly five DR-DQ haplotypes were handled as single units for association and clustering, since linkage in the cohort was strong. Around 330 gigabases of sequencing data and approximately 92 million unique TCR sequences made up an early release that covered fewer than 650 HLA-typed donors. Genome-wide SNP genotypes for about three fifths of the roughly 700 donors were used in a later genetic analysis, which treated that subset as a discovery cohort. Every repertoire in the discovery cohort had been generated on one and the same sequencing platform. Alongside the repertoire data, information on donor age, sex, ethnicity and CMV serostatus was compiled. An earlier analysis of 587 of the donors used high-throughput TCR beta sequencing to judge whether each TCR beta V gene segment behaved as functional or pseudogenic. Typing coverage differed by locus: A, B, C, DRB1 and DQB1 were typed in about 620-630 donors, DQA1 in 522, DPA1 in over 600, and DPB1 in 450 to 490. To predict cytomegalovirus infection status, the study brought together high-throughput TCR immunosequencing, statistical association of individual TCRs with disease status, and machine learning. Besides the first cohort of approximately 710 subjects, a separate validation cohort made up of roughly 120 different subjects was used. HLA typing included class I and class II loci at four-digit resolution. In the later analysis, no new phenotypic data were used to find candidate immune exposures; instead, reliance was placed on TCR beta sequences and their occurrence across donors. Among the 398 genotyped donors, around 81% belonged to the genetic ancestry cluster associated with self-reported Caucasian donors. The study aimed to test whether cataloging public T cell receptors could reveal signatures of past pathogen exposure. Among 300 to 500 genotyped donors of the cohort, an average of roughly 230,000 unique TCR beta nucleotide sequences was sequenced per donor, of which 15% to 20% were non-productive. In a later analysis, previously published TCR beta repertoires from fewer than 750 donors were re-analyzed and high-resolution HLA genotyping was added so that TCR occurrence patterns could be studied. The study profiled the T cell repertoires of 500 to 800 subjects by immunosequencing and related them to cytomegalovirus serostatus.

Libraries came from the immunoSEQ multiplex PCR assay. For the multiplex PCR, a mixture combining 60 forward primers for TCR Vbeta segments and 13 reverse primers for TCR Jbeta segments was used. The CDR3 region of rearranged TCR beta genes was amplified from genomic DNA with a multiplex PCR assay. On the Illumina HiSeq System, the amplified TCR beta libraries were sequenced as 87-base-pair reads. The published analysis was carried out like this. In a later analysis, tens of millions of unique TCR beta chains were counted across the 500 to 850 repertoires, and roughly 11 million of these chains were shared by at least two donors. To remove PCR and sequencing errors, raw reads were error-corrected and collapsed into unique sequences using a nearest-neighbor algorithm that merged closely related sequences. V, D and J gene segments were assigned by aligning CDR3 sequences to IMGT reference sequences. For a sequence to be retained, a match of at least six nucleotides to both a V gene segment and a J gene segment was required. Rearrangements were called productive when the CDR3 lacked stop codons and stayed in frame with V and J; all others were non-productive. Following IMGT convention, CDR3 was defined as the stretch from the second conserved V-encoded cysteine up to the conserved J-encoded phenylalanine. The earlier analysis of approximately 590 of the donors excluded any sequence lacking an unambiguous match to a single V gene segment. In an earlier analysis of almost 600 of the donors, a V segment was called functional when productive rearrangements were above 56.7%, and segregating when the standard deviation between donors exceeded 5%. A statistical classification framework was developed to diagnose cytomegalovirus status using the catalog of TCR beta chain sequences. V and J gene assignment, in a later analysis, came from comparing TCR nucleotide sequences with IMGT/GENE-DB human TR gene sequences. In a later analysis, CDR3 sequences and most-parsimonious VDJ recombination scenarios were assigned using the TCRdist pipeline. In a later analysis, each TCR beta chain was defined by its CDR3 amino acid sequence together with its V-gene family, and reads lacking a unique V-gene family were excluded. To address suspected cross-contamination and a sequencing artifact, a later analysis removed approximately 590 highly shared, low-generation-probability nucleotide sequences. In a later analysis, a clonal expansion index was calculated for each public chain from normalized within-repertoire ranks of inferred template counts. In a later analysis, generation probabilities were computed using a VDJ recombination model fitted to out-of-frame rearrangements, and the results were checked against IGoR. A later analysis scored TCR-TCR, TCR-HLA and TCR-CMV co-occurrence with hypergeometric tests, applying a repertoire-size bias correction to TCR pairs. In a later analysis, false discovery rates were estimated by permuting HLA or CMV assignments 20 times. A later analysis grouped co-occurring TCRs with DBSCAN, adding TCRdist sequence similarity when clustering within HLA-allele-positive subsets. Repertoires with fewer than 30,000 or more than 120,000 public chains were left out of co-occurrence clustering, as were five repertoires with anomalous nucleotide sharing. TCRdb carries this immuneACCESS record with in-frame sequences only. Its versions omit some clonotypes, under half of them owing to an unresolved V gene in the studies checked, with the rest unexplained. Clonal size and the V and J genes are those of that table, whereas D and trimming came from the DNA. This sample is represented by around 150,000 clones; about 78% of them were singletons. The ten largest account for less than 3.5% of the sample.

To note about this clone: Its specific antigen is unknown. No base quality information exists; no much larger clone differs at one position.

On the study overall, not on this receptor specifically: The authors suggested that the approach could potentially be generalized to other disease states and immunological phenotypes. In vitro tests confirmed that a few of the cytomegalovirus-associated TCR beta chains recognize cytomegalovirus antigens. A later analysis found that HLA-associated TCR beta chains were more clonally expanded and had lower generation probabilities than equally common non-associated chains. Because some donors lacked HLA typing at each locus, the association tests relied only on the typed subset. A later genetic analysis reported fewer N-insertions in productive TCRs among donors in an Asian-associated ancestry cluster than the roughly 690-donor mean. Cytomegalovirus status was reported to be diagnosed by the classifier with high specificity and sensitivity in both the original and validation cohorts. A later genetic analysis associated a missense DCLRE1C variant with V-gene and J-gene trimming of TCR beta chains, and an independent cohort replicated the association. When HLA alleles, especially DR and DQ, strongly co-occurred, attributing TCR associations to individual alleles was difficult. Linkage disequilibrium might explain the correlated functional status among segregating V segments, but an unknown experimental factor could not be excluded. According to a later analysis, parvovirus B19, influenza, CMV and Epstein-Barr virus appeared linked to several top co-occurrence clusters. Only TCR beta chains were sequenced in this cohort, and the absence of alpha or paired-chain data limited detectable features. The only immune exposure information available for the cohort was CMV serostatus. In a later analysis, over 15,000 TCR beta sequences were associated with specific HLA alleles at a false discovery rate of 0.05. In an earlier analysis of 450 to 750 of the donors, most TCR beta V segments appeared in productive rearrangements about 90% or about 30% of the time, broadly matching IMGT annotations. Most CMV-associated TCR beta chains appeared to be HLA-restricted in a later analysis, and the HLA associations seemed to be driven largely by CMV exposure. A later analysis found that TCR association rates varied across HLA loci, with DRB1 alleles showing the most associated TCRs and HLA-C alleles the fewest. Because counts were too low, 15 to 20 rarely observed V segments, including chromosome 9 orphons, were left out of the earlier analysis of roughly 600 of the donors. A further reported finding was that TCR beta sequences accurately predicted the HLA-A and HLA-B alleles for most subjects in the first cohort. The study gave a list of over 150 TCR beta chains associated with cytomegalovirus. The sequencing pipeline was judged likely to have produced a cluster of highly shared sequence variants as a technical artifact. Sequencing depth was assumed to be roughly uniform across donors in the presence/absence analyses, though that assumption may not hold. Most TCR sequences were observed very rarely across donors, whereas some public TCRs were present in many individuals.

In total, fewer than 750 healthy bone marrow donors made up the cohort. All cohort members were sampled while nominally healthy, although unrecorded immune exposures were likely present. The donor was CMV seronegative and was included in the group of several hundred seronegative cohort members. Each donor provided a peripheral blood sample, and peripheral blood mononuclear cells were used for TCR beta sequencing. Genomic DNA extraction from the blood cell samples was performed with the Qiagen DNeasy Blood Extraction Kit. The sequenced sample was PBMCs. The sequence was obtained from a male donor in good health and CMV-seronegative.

For the CDR3, the sequence is CASSQIAGVPGELFF. The sequence in DNA is TGCGCCAGCAGTCAAATAGCGGGGGTCCCCGGGGAGCTGTTTTTT. Here the chain combines TRBV5-1 and TRBJ2-2; TRBD2 agrees with 9 junctional bases. Germline trimming amounts to 5 bases on V and 6 bases on J, with 8 as the count of junction bases outside the gene matches. CDR1 is given as SGHRS and CDR2 as YFSETQ, both from the germline V gene. From the cysteine up to the phenylalanine, the CDR3 has a length of 15 residues. Left in the record is the CDR3 DNA by itself, 45 bases read in frame from the first base. When the CDR3 is completed using the reference TRBV5-1 and TRBJ2-2 genes on either side, the full variable domain is KAGVTQTPRYLIKTRGQQVTLSCSPISGHRSVSWYQQTPGQGLQFLFEYFSETQRNKGNFPGRFSGRQFSNSRSEMNVSTLELGDSALYLCASSQIAGVPGELFFGEGSRLTVL.